Here is one T cell receptor (beta chain) with its context. The target of this receptor is not known. Nothing much larger sits one base from this clone, and base qualities are not available. In total, approximately 690 healthy bone marrow donors made up the cohort. All cohort members were sampled while nominally healthy, although unrecorded immune exposures were likely present. The donor was CMV seronegative and was included in the group of a few hundred seronegative cohort members. Every donor gave a peripheral blood sample, and the peripheral blood mononuclear cells from that sample were used for TCR beta sequencing. Genomic DNA was extracted from the blood cell samples with the Qiagen DNeasy Blood Extraction Kit. The data derive from a study of cytomegalovirus exposure and HLA in healthy donors (dated by TCRdb to 2016 to 2017). As for the study more broadly: An earlier analysis of approximately 600 of the donors reported approximately 300 Gb of sequence data and some 120 million unique TCR beta sequences from some 180 million T cells. In a later analysis, previously published TCR beta repertoires from 600 to 850 donors were re-analyzed and high-resolution HLA genotyping was added so that TCR occurrence patterns could be studied. A later genetic analysis took genome-wide SNP genotypes for about 55% of the roughly 700 donors and used that subset as a discovery cohort. Every discovery cohort repertoire had been produced on one sequencing platform. HLA typing covered class I and class II loci at four-digit resolution. Rather than drawing on any new phenotypic data, the later analysis identified candidate immune exposures from TCR beta sequences and the way those sequences occurred across donors. The number of typed donors differed by locus: about 620-630 for A, B, C, DRB1 and DQB1; 500 to 550 for DQA1; fewer than 610 for DPA1; and about 450 for DPB1. An early release that covered 500 to 800 HLA-typed donors contained around 300 gigabases of sequencing data and tens of millions of unique TCR sequences. The study used immunosequencing to profile the T cell repertoires of approximately 630 subjects and linked those repertoires to cytomegalovirus serostatus. The study combined high-throughput TCR immunosequencing, statistical association of individual TCRs with disease status, and machine learning to predict cytomegalovirus infection status. The study aimed to test whether signatures of past pathogen exposure could be identified by cataloging public T cell receptors. Donor age, sex, ethnicity and CMV serostatus were compiled alongside the repertoire data. The genetic ancestry cluster associated with self-reported Caucasian donors included 80% to 90% of the 398 genotyped donors. A separate validation cohort of roughly 130 different subjects was used in addition to the 666-subject first cohort. An earlier analysis of approximately 580 of the donors used high-throughput TCR beta sequencing to judge whether each TCR beta V gene segment behaved as functional or pseudogenic. Roughly 5 DR-DQ haplotypes were handled as single units for association and clustering because linkage in the cohort was strong. Among almost 400 genotyped donors of the cohort, an average of around 240,000 unique TCR beta nucleotide sequences were sequenced per donor, around 20% of them non-productive. What the study reported, not specific to this receptor: The classifier was reported to diagnose cytomegalovirus status with high specificity and sensitivity in both the original cohort and the validation cohort. In a later genetic analysis, a missense DCLRE1C variant was associated with V-gene and J-gene trimming of TCR beta chains, and the association was replicated in an independent cohort. Sequencing depth was assumed to be roughly uniform across donors in the presence/absence analyses, though that assumption may not hold. The authors suggested that the approach could potentially be extended to other disease states and immunological phenotypes. A further reported finding was that TCR beta sequences accurately predicted the HLA-A and HLA-B alleles for most subjects in the first cohort. Specific HLA alleles were associated with 15,000 to 20,000 TCR beta sequences at a false discovery rate of 0.05 in a later analysis. A few of the identified cytomegalovirus-associated TCR beta chains were confirmed in vitro to be specific for cytomegalovirus antigens. A cluster of highly shared sequence variants was judged likely to be a technical artifact of the sequencing pipeline. In a later analysis, TCR association rates were found to vary across HLA loci, with the most associated TCRs seen for DRB1 alleles and the fewest for HLA-C alleles. When HLA alleles, especially DR and DQ, strongly co-occurred, TCR associations were difficult to assign to individual alleles. Some IMGT-functional V segments, including TRBV6-2 and TRBV6-3, could not be told apart with the 87-base-pair reads, so those segments were excluded. Across donors, most TCR sequences were observed very rarely, whereas some public TCRs were present in many individuals. In a later analysis, several top co-occurrence clusters were reported to appear linked to parvovirus B19, influenza, CMV and Epstein-Barr virus. A total of fewer than 200 TCR beta chains were listed by the study as associated with cytomegalovirus. In a later analysis, most CMV-associated TCR beta chains were found to appear HLA-restricted, with HLA associations seemingly driven largely by CMV exposure. Compared with the 666-donor mean, donors in an Asian-associated ancestry cluster had fewer N-insertions in productive TCRs, according to a later genetic analysis. The earlier analysis of 587 of the donors excluded roughly 17 rarely observed V segments, including chromosome 9 orphons, because counts were too low. Because HLA typing was missing for some donors at each locus, association tests included only the typed subset. Linkage disequilibrium might explain the correlated functional status among segregating V segments, but an unknown experimental factor could not be ruled out. Compared with equally common non-associated chains, HLA-associated TCR beta chains in a later analysis were more clonally expanded and had lower generation probabilities. Only TCR beta chains were sequenced in this cohort, and the absence of alpha or paired-chain data limited detectable features. The only immune exposure information available for the cohort was CMV serostatus. Broadly in line with IMGT annotations, most TCR beta V segments showed up in productive rearrangements about 87% or about 30% of the time in an earlier analysis of 587 of the donors.

The library was produced with the immunoSEQ multiplex PCR assay. For the multiplex PCR, a mixture combining 60 forward primers for TCR Vbeta segments and 13 reverse primers for TCR Jbeta segments was used. The CDR3 region of rearranged TCR beta genes was amplified from genomic DNA by a multiplex PCR assay. Amplified TCR beta libraries were sequenced as 87-base-pair reads on the Illumina HiSeq System. Per the original workflow: In a later analysis, about 80 million unique TCR beta chains were counted across the 690 or so repertoires, and about 9.9 million of these chains were shared by at least two donors. To remove PCR and sequencing errors, raw reads were error-corrected and collapsed into unique sequences using a nearest-neighbor algorithm that merged closely related sequences. V, D and J gene segments were assigned by aligning CDR3 sequences to IMGT reference sequences. For a sequence to be retained, a match of at least six nucleotides was required to both a V gene segment and a J gene segment. Rearrangements were called productive when the CDR3 lacked stop codons and stayed in frame with V and J; all others were non-productive. Following IMGT convention, CDR3 was defined as the stretch from the second conserved V-encoded cysteine to the conserved J-encoded phenylalanine. The earlier analysis of fewer than 700 of the donors excluded sequences that lacked an unambiguous match to a single V gene segment. In an earlier analysis of several hundred of the donors, V segments were called functional above 56.7% productive rearrangements and were called segregating when the between-donor standard deviation exceeded 5%. A statistical classification framework was built to diagnose cytomegalovirus status from the catalog of TCR beta chain sequences. In a later analysis, TCR nucleotide sequences were compared against IMGT/GENE-DB human TR gene sequences so that V and J genes could be assigned. In a later analysis, CDR3 sequences and most-parsimonious VDJ recombination scenarios were assigned using the TCRdist pipeline. In a later analysis, every TCR beta chain was defined by the combination of its CDR3 amino acid sequence and its V-gene family, and reads without a unique V-gene family were dropped. As a way to deal with suspected cross-contamination and a sequencing artifact, a later analysis dropped roughly 620 nucleotide sequences that were highly shared and had low generation probability. A later analysis calculated a clonal expansion index for each public chain from normalized within-repertoire ranks of inferred template counts. In a later analysis, generation probabilities were computed with a VDJ recombination model fitted to out-of-frame rearrangements, and the resulting probabilities were checked against IGoR. In a later analysis, hypergeometric tests were used to score TCR-TCR, TCR-HLA and TCR-CMV co-occurrence, with a repertoire-size bias correction applied to TCR pairs. To estimate false discovery rates, a later analysis permuted the HLA or CMV assignments 20 times. A later analysis grouped co-occurring TCRs with DBSCAN, adding TCRdist sequence similarity when clustering within HLA-allele-positive subsets. Repertoires with fewer than 30,000 or more than 120,000 public chains were left out of co-occurrence clustering, as were five repertoires with anomalous nucleotide sharing. The clones in this table, taken by TCRdb from immuneACCESS, are in-frame only. Not every clone is retained; where verified, under half of the shortfall comes from an unresolved V gene, and the cause of the rest is unknown. V and J calls plus clone size are reproduced from that table; the DNA served to infer D and trimming. The table for this sample lists about 170,000 clones; approximately 88% of them were counted only once. Of the sample, roughly 1.2% is held by the ten largest clones.

Counted from cysteine to phenylalanine, this CDR3 has 14 amino acids. Kept here is only the CDR3 DNA, which spans 42 bases and is read in frame from base 1. The junction shows trimming of 6 bases on V and 4 bases on J, and the gene matches do not reach 5 bases of it. Based on the germline V gene, the CDR1 and CDR2 sequences are MNHEY and SVGAGI. The rearrangement joined TRBV6-5 to TRBJ1-1, with 10 junctional bases fitting TRBD1. Sequenced input: PBMCs. The clonotype originates from a boy between 2 and 10 years old in good health and CMV-seronegative. The bases are TGTGCCAGCAGGGCTGACAGGGGGCCCACTGAAGCTTTCTTT. Translated, it gives CASRADRGPTEAFF.